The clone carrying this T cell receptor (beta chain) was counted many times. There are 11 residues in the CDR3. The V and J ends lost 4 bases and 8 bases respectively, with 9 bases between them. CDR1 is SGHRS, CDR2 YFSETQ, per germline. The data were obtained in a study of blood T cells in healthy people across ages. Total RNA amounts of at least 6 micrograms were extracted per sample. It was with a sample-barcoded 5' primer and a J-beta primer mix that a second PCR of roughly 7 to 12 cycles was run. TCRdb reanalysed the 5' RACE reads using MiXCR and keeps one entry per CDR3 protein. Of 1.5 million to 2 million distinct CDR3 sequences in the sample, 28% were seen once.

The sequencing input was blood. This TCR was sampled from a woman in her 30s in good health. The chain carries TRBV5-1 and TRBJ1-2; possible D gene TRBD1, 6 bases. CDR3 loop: CASSLGTGYTF. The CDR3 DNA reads TGCGCCAGCAGCCTGGGGACAGGCTACACCTTC.